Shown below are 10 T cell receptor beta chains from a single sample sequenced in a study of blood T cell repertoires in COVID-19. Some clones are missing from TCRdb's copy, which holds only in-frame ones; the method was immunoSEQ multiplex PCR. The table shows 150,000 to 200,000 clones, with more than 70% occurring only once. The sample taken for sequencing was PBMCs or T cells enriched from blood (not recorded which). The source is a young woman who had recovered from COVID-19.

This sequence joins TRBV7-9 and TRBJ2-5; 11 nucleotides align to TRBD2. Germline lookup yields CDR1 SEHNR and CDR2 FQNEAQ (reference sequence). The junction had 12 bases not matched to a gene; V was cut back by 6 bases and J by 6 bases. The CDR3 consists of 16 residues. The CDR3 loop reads CASSEHTSGGLKTQYF. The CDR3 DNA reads TGTGCCAGCAGTGAACATACTAGCGGGGGCCTGAAGACCCAGTACTTC.

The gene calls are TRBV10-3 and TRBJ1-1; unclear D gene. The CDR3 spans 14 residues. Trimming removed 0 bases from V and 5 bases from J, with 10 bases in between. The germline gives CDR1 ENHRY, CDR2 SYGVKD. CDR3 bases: TGTGCCATCAGTGAGTCTTGGGCTGGTACTGAAGCTTTCTTT. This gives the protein CAISESWAGTEAFF.

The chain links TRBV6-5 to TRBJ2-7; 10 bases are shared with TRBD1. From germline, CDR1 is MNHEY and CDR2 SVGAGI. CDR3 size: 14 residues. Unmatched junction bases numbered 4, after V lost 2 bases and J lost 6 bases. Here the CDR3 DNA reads TGTGCCAGCAGTTACGGGACAGGGGCAGTCGAGCAGTACTTC. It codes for CASSYGTGAVEQYF.

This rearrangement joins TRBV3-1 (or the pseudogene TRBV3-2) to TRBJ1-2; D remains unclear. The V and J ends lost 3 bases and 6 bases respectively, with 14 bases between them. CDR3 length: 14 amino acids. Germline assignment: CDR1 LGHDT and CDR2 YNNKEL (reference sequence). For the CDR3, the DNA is TGTGCCAGCAGCCACGGAGGTGGCGGGCATGGCTACACCTTC. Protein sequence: CASSHGGGGHGYTF.

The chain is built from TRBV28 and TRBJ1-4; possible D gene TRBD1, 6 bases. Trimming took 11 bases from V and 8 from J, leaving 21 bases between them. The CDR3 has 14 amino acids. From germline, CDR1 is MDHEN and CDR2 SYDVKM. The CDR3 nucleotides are TGTGCCGGAAGCCGGGCAGGGGCTGACGAAAAACTGTTTTTT. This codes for CAGSRAGADEKLFF.

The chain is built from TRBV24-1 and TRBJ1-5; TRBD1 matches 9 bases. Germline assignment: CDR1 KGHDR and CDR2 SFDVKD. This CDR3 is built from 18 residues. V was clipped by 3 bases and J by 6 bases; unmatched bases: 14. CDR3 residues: CATSDTSAGTGRPQPQHF. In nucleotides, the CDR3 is TGTGCCACCAGTGATACCTCTGCCGGGACAGGGAGGCCTCAGCCCCAGCATTTT.

CDR3 bases: TGTGCCATCAAGGTACCCTTTAGCGGGACTGAGCAGTTCTTC. Translation gives CAIKVPFSGTEQFF. V is TRBV10-3 and J is TRBJ2-1, with 8 bases matching TRBD2. V trimming: 7 bases; J trimming: 9 bases; junction bases outside the gene matches: 11. The CDR3 contains 14 residues. Germline V gene lookup returns CDR1 ENHRY and CDR2 SYGVKD.

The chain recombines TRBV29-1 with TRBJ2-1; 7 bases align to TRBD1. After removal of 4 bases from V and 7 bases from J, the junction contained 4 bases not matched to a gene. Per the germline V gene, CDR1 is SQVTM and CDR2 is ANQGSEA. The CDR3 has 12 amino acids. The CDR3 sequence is CSVGQGMNEQFF. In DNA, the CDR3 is TGCAGCGTTGGACAGGGCATGAATGAGCAGTTCTTC.

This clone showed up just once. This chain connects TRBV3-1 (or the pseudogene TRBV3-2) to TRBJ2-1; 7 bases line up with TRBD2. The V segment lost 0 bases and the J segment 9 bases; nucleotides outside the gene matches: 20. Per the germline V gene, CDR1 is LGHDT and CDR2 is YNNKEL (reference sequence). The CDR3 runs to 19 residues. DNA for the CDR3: TGTGCCAGCAGCCAAGATCCAATGAAGGGGACTACGCCAGCGGTTGAGCAGTTCTTC. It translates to CASSQDPMKGTTPAVEQFF.

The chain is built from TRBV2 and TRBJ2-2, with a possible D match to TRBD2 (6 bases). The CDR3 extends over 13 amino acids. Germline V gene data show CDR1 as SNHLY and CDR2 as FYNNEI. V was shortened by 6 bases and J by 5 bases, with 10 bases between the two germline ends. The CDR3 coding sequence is TGTGCCAGCAGGGCGGGGCGGACCGGGGAGCTGTTTTTT. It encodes CASRAGRTGELFF.